These 4 T cell receptor beta chains were all obtained from the same sample, sequenced in a study of early T cells in non-severe SARS-CoV-2 infection. TCRdb re-called the 5' RACE reads through MiXCR, storing one row per CDR3 protein. The data contain 68,000 or so distinct CDR3 sequences, 10% to 15% of them singletons. The source material was whole blood. These receptors all come from an adult who was a healthcare worker with PCR-confirmed SARS-CoV-2 infection or an uninfected control (not recorded which).

The gene calls are TRBV20-1 and TRBJ1-5; weak D call: TRBD1 (5 bases). The germline V gene has CDR1 DFQATT and CDR2 SNEGSKA (reference sequence). Trimming removed 1 base from V and 4 bases from J, with 11 bases in between. This CDR3 region has 14 residues. The CDR3, as DNA: TGCAGTGCTAGAGGCTTCGGGGGGAATCAGCCCCAGCATTTT. The encoded protein is CSARGFGGNQPQHF.

This clonotype came up a few times. This chain links TRBV13 with TRBJ1-3, with D possibly being TRBD1 (6 bases). The CDR3 consists of 16 residues. Trimming cost V 6 bases and J 2 bases, with 17 bases left between them. Germline V gene lookup returns CDR1 PRHDT and CDR2 FYEKMQ (reference sequence). The chain's CDR3 is CASSPGVDSAGNTIYF. CDR3 DNA sequence: TGTGCCAGCAGTCCAGGGGTGGACTCCGCTGGAAACACCATATATTTT.

Many counts were recorded for this clonotype. V and J are TRBV7-8 and TRBJ2-7; D gene ambiguous. Per the germline V gene, CDR1 is SGHVS and CDR2 is FQNEAQ. Trimming removed 1 base from V and 2 bases from J, with 9 bases in between. This CDR3 is built from 14 residues. The CDR3 bases are TGTGCCAGCAGCTTAGTGGGTTCGGCCTACGAGCAGTACTTC. This translates into CASSLVGSAYEQYF.

This clonotype occurred a few times. The rearrangement joins TRBV12-3 or TRBV12-4 to TRBJ1-5; no reliable D call. V lost 3 bases and J lost 0, with 12 bases in between. The CDR3 loop spans 16 amino acids. The CDR3 sequence: CASSFWGLSSNQPQHF. DNA of the CDR3: TGTGCCAGCAGTTTCTGGGGTCTAAGTAGCAATCAGCCCCAGCATTTT.